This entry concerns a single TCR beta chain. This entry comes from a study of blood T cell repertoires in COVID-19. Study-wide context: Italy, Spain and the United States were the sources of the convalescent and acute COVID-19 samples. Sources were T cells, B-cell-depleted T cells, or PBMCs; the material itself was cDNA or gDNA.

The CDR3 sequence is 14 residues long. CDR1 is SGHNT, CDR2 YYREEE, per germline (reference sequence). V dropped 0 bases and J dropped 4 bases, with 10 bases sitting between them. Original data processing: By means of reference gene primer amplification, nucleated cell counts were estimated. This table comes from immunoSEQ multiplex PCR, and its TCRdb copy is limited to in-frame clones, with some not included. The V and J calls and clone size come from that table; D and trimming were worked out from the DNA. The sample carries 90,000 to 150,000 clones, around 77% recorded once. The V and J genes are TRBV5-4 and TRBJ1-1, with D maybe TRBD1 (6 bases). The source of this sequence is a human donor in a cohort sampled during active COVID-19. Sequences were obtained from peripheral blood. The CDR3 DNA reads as TGTGCCAGCAGCTTGGGACAGGTGGGCACTGAAGCTTTCTTT. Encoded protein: CASSLGQVGTEAFF.